One and the same sample provided the 21 T cell receptor beta chains below, sequenced in a study of neurological immune-mediated disorders. In TCRdb, the 5' RACE reads were re-called with MiXCR into one record per CDR3 protein. Among tens of thousands of distinct CDR3 sequences listed, roughly 4.8% were seen once. Sample: PBMCs. Source of these receptors: a woman under 40 with multiple sclerosis.

This clonotype was seen repeatedly, ten times or more. The chain links TRBV10-3 to TRBJ1-6; weak D call: TRBD1 (5 bases). Germline CDR1 is ENHRY and CDR2 is SYGVKD. The CDR3 sequence is 17 residues long. Trimming pared 3 bases from V and 7 bases from J, leaving 19 bases between. CDR3 sequence (DNA): TGTGCCATCAGTGATAGGAGCCGGGGGGGGTTGAATTCACCCCTCCACTTT. This gives the protein CAISDRSRGGLNSPLHF.

This clonotype was picked up many times. V usage is TRBV5-6 and J usage is TRBJ2-5, with 7 nucleotides matching TRBD2. The germline V gene has CDR1 SGHDT and CDR2 YYEEEE. The CDR3 totals 15 residues. Trimming cost V 4 bases and J 5 bases; bases outside gene matches: 11. CDR3 amino acids: CASSLRGLGVETQYF. DNA for the CDR3: TGTGCCAGCAGCCTACGAGGACTAGGGGTTGAGACCCAGTACTTC.

Concerning this clonotype itself: One end of the junction varies from germline; a read error may be responsible. V usage is TRBV27 and J usage is TRBJ1-5, with TRBD1 matching 7 bases. Germline CDR1 reads MNHEY; CDR2 reads SMNVEV (reference sequence). The CDR3 has 14 residues. CDR3 protein: CASSPDRSWTTQNF. For the CDR3, the DNA is TGTGCCAGCAGTCCGGACAGGTCTTGGACGACCCAGAATTTT.

This clonotype came up many times. The chain recombines TRBV20-1 with TRBJ2-7; 12 bases are a match to TRBD2. The CDR3 runs 19 residues. V shed 0 bases, J shed 3 bases, and the junction held 15 bases outside the gene matches. Germline V lookup: CDR1 DFQATT, CDR2 SNEGSKA (reference sequence). The CDR3 protein is CSARDTGASGRVVFYEQYF. The CDR3 DNA reads TGCAGTGCTAGAGATACGGGGGCTAGCGGGAGGGTAGTCTTCTACGAGCAGTACTTC.

This clonotype showed up many times. The J gene is TRBJ2-5, the V gene TRBV28, with 11 bases matching TRBD1. The CDR3 has 21 amino acids. Trimming took 8 bases from V and 0 from J; bases not matched to a gene: 23. The germline gives CDR1 MDHEN, CDR2 SYDVKM. Here the CDR3 reads CASRGGPPPGGTGGYQETQYF. CDR3 nucleotides: TGTGCCAGCCGCGGAGGCCCCCCACCAGGGGGGACAGGGGGGTACCAAGAGACCCAGTACTTC. Based on the CDR3 plus reference TRBV28 and TRBJ2-5, the full variable domain is DVKVTQSSRYLVKRTGEKVFLECVQDMDHENMFWYRQDPGLGLRLIYFSYDVKMKEKGDIPEGYSVSREKKERFSLILESASTNQTSMYLCASRGGPPPGGTGGYQETQYFGPGTRLLVL.

Notes on this clonotype: The conserved phenylalanine or tryptophan is not found at the CDR3 terminus, so this likely reflects a read error. The limits of the CDR3 on the DNA are not certain, so only TCRdb's listed CDR3 is given. The chain recombines TRBV6-1 with TRBJ2-1; the table's D call, TRBD1, was not checked against the DNA. The CDR3 spans 12 amino acids, including both terminal residues. Germline CDR1 is MNHNS and CDR2 is SASEGT. Here the CDR3 reads CASSEAGIAPKG.

This clonotype was observed at least ten times. The chain joins TRBV5-1 to TRBJ2-1, with D possibly being TRBD1 (6 bases). This CDR3 has 15 amino acids. V shed 0 bases and J shed 9 bases, with 16 bases lying between them. The germline V gene encodes CDR1 SGHRS and CDR2 YFSETQ. The DNA of the CDR3 is TGCGCCAGCAGCTTGGGGGGGCAGGGGCGAAGTGAGCAGTTCTTC. Amino acids: CASSLGGQGRSEQFF.

This clonotype has ten or more counts. The chain employs TRBV5-1 and TRBJ1-2; 8 nucleotides match TRBD1. Germline lookup yields CDR1 SGHRS and CDR2 YFSETQ. The length of the CDR3 is 18 residues. The V gene end was trimmed by 0 bases and the J gene end by 0 bases; junction bases not matched to a gene: 10. CDR3 nucleotide sequence: TGCGCCAGCAGCTTGGGCCCTTCTGTACAGGGGGCTAACTATGGCTACACCTTC. As protein: CASSLGPSVQGANYGYTF.

This clonotype was found many times. The chain is built from TRBV5-1 and TRBJ2-5, with unresolved D. V was shortened by 1 base and J by 2 bases, with 9 bases between the two germline ends. This CDR3 has 14 amino acids. CDR1 and CDR2 (germline): SGHRS, YFSETQ. The CDR3 loop reads CASSLLQTQETQYF. The CDR3 DNA is TGCGCCAGCAGCTTGTTACAGACACAAGAGACCCAGTACTTC.

In its sample, this clonotype was seen many times. The chain combines TRBV6-6 with TRBJ2-7; TRBD1 is a possible D gene (5 bases). CDR3 length: 13 amino acids. V was cut by 4 bases and J by 1 base, with 8 bases left in between. Germline lookup yields CDR1 MNHNY and CDR2 SVGAGI (reference sequence). CDR3 amino acids: CASSSPGSYEQYF. The CDR3 DNA sequence: TGTGCCAGCAGTTCGCCAGGGTCCTACGAGCAGTACTTC.

Many counts were recorded for this clonotype. The rearrangement uses TRBV20-1 and TRBJ2-3, with 11 bases aligning to TRBD2. With 1 base clipped from V and 5 bases from J, the junction kept 5 bases outside the gene matches. Germline CDR1 is DFQATT and CDR2 is SNEGSKA (reference sequence). The CDR3 extends over 15 amino acids. The CDR3 protein is CSARGLAGGGDTQYF. The CDR3 region has the DNA TGCAGTGCTAGAGGTCTAGCGGGAGGTGGAGATACGCAGTATTTT.

This clonotype was counted ten times or more. V is TRBV29-1 and J is TRBJ1-1, with a tentative D call TRBD1 (5 bases). V shed 1 base and J shed 6 bases, with 12 bases lying between them. From germline, CDR1 is SQVTM and CDR2 ANQGSEA. CDR3 size: 13 residues. CDR3 region: CSVEGRQGAEAFF. The DNA for the CDR3 is TGCAGCGTTGAAGGACGGCAAGGGGCTGAAGCTTTCTTT.

This clonotype was found many times. V is TRBV7-9 and J is TRBJ2-3; D remains ambiguous. Germline loops: CDR1 SEHNR, CDR2 FQNEAQ (reference sequence). The CDR3 totals 15 residues. The V gene lost 1 base and the J gene lost 1 base, with 9 bases spanning the gap. CDR3 coding DNA: TGTGCCAGCAGCTTAGGGAACGGACGCACAGATACGCAGTATTTT. Translation: CASSLGNGRTDTQYF. The whole variable domain, remainder taken from reference TRBV7-9 and TRBJ2-3, is DTGVSQNPRHKITKRGQNVTFRCDPISEHNRLYWYRQTLGQGPEFLTYFQNEAQLEKSRLLSDRFSAERPKGSFSTLEIQRTEQGDSAMYLCASSLGNGRTDTQYFGPGTRLTVL.

In this sample, this clonotype turned up many times. V usage is TRBV10-3 and J usage is TRBJ2-1; 12 bases map to TRBD1. This CDR3 region has 14 residues. V lost 10 bases to trimming and J lost 7 bases; unmatched junction nucleotides: 8. The germline gives CDR1 ENHRY, CDR2 SYGVKD. The CDR3 is CATSGTGGWNEQFF. CDR3 nucleotides: TGTGCCACCTCCGGGACAGGGGGCTGGAATGAGCAGTTCTTC.

This clonotype was detected many times. The chain joins TRBV27 to TRBJ2-1; 15 bases map to TRBD2. The CDR3 runs to 17 residues. The J segment lost 7 bases and the V segment lost 2 bases, leaving 6 bases of the junction unmatched. Germline CDR1 and CDR2: MNHEY and SMNVEV (reference sequence). CDR3: CASSLALGLAGGNEQFF. As DNA, the CDR3 is TGTGCCAGCAGTTTAGCCCTGGGACTAGCGGGAGGTAATGAGCAGTTCTTC.

This clonotype was seen ten or more times. The V and J genes are TRBV11-2 and TRBJ1-6; TRBD1 might be the D (6 bases). This CDR3 is built from 18 residues. Germline CDR1 and CDR2: SGHAT and FQNNGV. V was trimmed by 1 base and J by 0 bases, leaving 13 bases between them. The CDR3 loop is CASSLVGTRSSYNSPLHF. The CDR3 DNA reads TGTGCCAGCAGCTTAGTCGGGACACGGAGCTCCTATAATTCACCCCTCCACTTT.

This clonotype was seen a handful of times. This chain links TRBV18 with TRBJ2-5, with TRBD2 matching over 8 bases. The CDR3 runs to 14 residues. The junction had 1 base not matched to a gene; V was cut back by 0 bases and J by 4 bases. From germline, CDR1 is KGHSH and CDR2 LQKENI. The CDR3 here is CASSPPGTRETQYF. The CDR3, as DNA: TGTGCCAGCTCACCACCCGGGACTAGAGAGACCCAGTACTTC.

This clonotype has at least ten counts. V and J are TRBV2 and TRBJ1-5; possibly TRBD1 for D (5 bases). The CDR3 totals 16 residues. The germline gives CDR1 SNHLY, CDR2 FYNNEI. V lost 6 bases to trimming and J lost 0 bases, with 15 bases between them. In nucleotides, the CDR3 is TGTGCCAGCAGCGCTGATGGGGCCTATAGCAATCAGCCCCAGCATTTT. It yields the protein CASSADGAYSNQPQHF.

This clonotype was recorded at least ten times. CDR3 sequence: CASSFGQAAYEQYF. The CDR3 bases are TGTGCCAGCAGCTTCGGACAGGCCGCCTACGAGCAGTACTTC. This chain joins TRBV7-9 and TRBJ2-7; 7 bases are shared with TRBD1. Germline-derived CDR1 and CDR2 are SEHNR and FQNEAQ (reference sequence). This CDR3 region has 14 residues. With V trimmed by 3 bases and J by 2 bases, 4 bases remained unmatched.

This clonotype was counted ten times or more. The chain combines TRBV20-1 with TRBJ2-1; 8 nucleotides line up with TRBD2. This CDR3 contains 13 residues. Germline lookup yields CDR1 DFQATT and CDR2 SNEGSKA (reference sequence). CDR3: CSQAGATYNEQFF. The DNA of the CDR3 is TGCAGCCAAGCGGGAGCCACTTACAATGAGCAGTTCTTC.

This clonotype showed up many times. The chain couples TRBV5-1 to TRBJ1-2; D call uncertain. The V end was cut by 0 bases, the J end by 7 bases, with 10 bases between. In germline, CDR1 is SGHRS, CDR2 YFSETQ. The CDR3 length is 13 residues. The CDR3: CASSLGEVRGYTF. In DNA form, the CDR3 reads TGCGCCAGCAGCTTGGGAGAGGTGCGTGGCTACACCTTC.